This T cell receptor beta chain appears in the sequencing data of a study of blood T cell repertoires in COVID-19. TCRdb's table, derived via immunoSEQ multiplex PCR, lists solely in-frame clones and lacks some. Of around 250,000 clones listed, 85% were seen once; the top ten hold around 6.3%. V lost 5 bases to trimming and J lost 1 base, with 8 bases between them. The V gene's germline CDR1 is LGHNA and CDR2 YSLEER. The CDR3 has 13 residues. This clonotype originated in a woman in her fifties or sixties who had been exposed to COVID-19. The sequenced sample was PBMCs or T cells enriched from blood (not recorded which). The rearrangement links TRBV4-3 to TRBJ1-1; D possibly corresponds to TRBD1 (6 bases). The CDR3 region is CASSLTGNTEAFF. For the CDR3, the DNA is TGCGCCAGCAGCTTGACAGGGAACACTGAAGCTTTCTTT.